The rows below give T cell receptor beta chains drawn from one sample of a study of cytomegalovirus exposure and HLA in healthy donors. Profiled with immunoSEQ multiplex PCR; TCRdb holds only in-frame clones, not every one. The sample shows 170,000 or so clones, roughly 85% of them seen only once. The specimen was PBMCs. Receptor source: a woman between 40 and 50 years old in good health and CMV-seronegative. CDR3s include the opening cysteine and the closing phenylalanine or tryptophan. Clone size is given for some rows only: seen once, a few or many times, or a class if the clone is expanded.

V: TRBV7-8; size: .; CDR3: CASSLGQINYGYTF
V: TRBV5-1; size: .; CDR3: CASSSYGGATYEQYF
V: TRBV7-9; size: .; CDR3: CASSTRQGAGDLNTEAFF
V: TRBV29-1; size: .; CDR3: CSVGGGNYGYTF
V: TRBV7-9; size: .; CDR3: CASGPVGGDYGYTF
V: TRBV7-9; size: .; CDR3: CASSPNQGSYNEQFF
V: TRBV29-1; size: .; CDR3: CSVEGGSGGSYNEQFF
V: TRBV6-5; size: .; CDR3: CASGRRRRGINEQFF
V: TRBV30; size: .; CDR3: CAWSPRSGELFF
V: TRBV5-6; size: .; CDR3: CASSWTGGNTGELFF
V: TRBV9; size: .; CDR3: CASSVGTSGFYEQYF
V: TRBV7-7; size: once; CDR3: CASSLDSTAEAFF
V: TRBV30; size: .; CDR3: CAWSPRGGVGANVLTF
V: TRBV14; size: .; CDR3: CASSGILAEQETQYF
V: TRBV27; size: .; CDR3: CASSPGQGGPYSTDTQYF
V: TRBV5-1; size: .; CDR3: CASSKGQVNTEAFF
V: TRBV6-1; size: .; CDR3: CASSEALVLAGGPYEQYF
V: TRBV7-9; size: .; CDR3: CASSIAGGSNTEAFF
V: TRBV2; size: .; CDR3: CASTGGLRDTQYF
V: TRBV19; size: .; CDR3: CASSIASALSNEQFF
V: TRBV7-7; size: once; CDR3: CASSLDSGGIQYF
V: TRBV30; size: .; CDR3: CAWSVYRPPGQYF
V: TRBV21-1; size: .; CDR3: CASTHPGAGNTIYF
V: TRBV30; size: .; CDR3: CAWSQPVTGMNSPLHF
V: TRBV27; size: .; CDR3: CASSPRRGFNQPQHF
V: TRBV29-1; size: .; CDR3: CSVIITGQGDGYTF
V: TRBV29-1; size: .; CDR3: CSVEAQTRETQYF
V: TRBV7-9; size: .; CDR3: CASSLRTGSTDTQYF
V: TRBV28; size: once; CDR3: CAISGVYNEQFF
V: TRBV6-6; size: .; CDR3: CASSAPGQTDTQYF
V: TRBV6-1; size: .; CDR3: CASSARLAGGRWELFF
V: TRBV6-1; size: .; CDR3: CASRDRGSENTEAFF
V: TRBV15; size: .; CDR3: CATSMTGQGSDTQYF
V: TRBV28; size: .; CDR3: CASSTRAGLYQPQHF
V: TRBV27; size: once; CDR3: CASSFRLAGADTQYF
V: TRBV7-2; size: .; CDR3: CASSPRIGAADTQYF
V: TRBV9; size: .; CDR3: CASSVIAASTDTQYF
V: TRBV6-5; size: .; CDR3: CASSFRGAGNSYEQYF
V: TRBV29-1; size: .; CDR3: CSVSDRDVIYGYTF
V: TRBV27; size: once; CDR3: CASSLSSGGYYEQYF
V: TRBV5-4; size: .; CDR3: CASSLISVETQYF
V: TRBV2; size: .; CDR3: CASSDTRGIGNTIYF
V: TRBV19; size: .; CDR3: CASSSGQGINEKLFF
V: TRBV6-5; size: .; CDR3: CASSYRDRAGNTIYF
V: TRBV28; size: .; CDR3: CASSLPGLWETQYF
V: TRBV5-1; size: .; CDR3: CASSLGLAGRYNEQFF
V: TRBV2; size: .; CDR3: CASSLGTLSSGNTIYF
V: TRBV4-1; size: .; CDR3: CASSQETSGGAATGELFF